The rows below give T cell receptor beta chains drawn from one sample of a study of T cell repertoires in cytomegalovirus infection. In TCRdb, the reads were re-called with MiXCR into one record per CDR3 protein. Of around 450,000 distinct CDR3 sequences detected, approximately 31% appear once; the ten largest clones hold roughly an eighth. The sample comprised PBMCs. Receptor source: a human donor in good health (CMV status not recorded). Some clones in this sample may be carry-over from other donors' samples. CDR3s include the opening cysteine and the closing phenylalanine or tryptophan. A D gene is named only where the DNA matches it firmly. Size is stated for part of the rows, as once, few or many counts, or as a class when the clone is expanded.

j_call | v_call | clone_size | d_call | cdr3_aa | cdr3_nt
TRBJ2-7 | TRBV7-9 | many | NA | CASSFGLGDFRIYEQYF | TGTGCCAGCAGCTTCGGGTTAGGGGACTTTCGGATATACGAGCAGTACTTC
TRBJ2-1 | TRBV6-5 | NA | TRBD1 | CASSSGGTFEQFF | TGTGCCAGCAGCTCAGGGGGAACATTTGAGCAGTTCTTC
TRBJ1-5 | TRBV12-3/TRBV12-4 | few | TRBD1 | CASTPGQTVNQPQHF | TGTGCCAGCACCCCGGGACAGACGGTTAATCAGCCCCAGCATTTT
TRBJ1-1 | TRBV28 | NA | TRBD1 | CASSYPTGDQAFF | TGTGCCAGCAGTTACCCAACAGGGGACCAAGCTTTCTTT
TRBJ2-4 | TRBV28 | NA | NA | CASSSAGQAKNIQYF | TGTGCCAGCAGTTCGGCAGGACAAGCCAAAAACATTCAGTACTTC
TRBJ1-5 | TRBV7-8 | many | NA | CASSVQPGRDYSNQPQHF | TGTGCCAGCAGCGTCCAGCCGGGCAGAGACTATAGCAATCAGCCCCAGCATTTT
TRBJ2-5 | TRBV28 | NA | TRBD1 | CASSSHQGTGGGETQYF | TGTGCCAGCAGTTCCCATCAGGGGACAGGGGGCGGGGAGACCCAGTACTTC
TRBJ2-7 | TRBV12-3/TRBV12-4 | NA | TRBD1 | CASIPGTGSAPRSSEQYF | TGTGCCAGCATCCCTGGGACAGGTTCAGCTCCTCGCTCCTCCGAGCAGTACTTC
TRBJ1-1 | TRBV7-9 | many | TRBD1 | CASSGKTGGRTEAFF | TGTGCCAGCAGCGGGAAGACAGGGGGGCGAACTGAAGCTTTCTTT
TRBJ2-1 | TRBV19 | NA | TRBD2 | CASSTPLGTRGNEQFF | TGTGCCAGTAGTACCCCTCTCGGGACGCGGGGGAATGAGCAGTTCTTC
TRBJ2-1 | TRBV5-5 | many | NA | CASSLEALNEQFF | TGTGCCAGCAGCTTGGAGGCTCTCAATGAGCAGTTCTTC
TRBJ2-6 | TRBV28 | many | NA | CASSIRGRGSSGANVLTF | TGTGCCAGCAGTATCCGGGGCAGGGGCAGCTCTGGGGCCAACGTCCTGACTTTC
TRBJ1-6 | TRBV6-6 | NA | NA | CASSYKGRDSPLHF | TGTGCCAGCAGTTACAAGGGTCGGGATTCACCCCTCCACTTT
TRBJ2-1 | TRBV12-3/TRBV12-4 | NA | TRBD1 | CASSRTGVEHEQFF | TGTGCCAGCAGCCGGACAGGAGTCGAGCATGAGCAGTTCTTC
TRBJ1-4 | TRBV4-1 | many | NA | CASSQAGEKNEKLFF | TGCGCCAGCAGCCAAGCAGGGGAAAAAAATGAAAAACTGTTTTTT
TRBJ2-1 | TRBV4-1 | NA | NA | CASSQGSEQFF | TGCGCCAGCAGCCAAGGTTCTGAGCAGTTCTTC
TRBJ2-3 | TRBV7-2 | NA | TRBD1 | CARSLGGTGADTHYF | TGTGCCAGAAGCTTAGGGGGGACAGGGGCAGATACGCATTATTTT
TRBJ1-4 | TRBV6-5 | NA | TRBD1 | CASSYFGAGGEKLFF | TGTGCCAGCAGTTACTTCGGGGCAGGGGGTGAAAAACTGTTTTTT